These 4 T cell receptor beta chains share one sample of origin, sequenced in a study of T cell changes during pregnancy in multiple sclerosis (dated by TCRdb to between 2019 and 2020). Library construction relied on the immunoSEQ multiplex PCR assay. Not all clones reach the TCRdb copy of this immuneACCESS table, which keeps in-frame sequences only. Checked studies attribute under half of the gap to unresolved V genes and leave the rest unexplained. The sample table records approximately 80,000 clones; 85% to 95% of these occur just once. The leading ten clones occupy 0.99% of the sample. The sample here was peripheral blood, taken in the second trimester of pregnancy. Receptor source: a female donor in good health, enrolled as a control in a pregnancy study.

V usage is TRBV27 and J usage is TRBJ2-3, with 10 positions matching TRBD2. CDR1 is MNHEY, CDR2 SMNVEV, per germline (reference sequence). V dropped 2 bases and J dropped 4; count of bases not matched to a gene: 9. CDR3 length: 17 residues. CDR3 DNA: TGTGCCAGCAGTTTAGGGTACCTAGCGGGAGTACCAGATACGCAGTATTTT. Protein sequence: CASSLGYLAGVPDTQYF.

The chain couples TRBV6-1 to TRBJ1-1; no clear D. Between the trimmed V and J ends, which lost 2 bases and 5 bases, there was a span of 18 bases. Germline V gene lookup returns CDR1 MNHNS and CDR2 SASEGT. CDR3 length equals 16 residues. CDR3 protein: CASSEIVEITGTEAFF. The CDR3 DNA follows: TGTGCCAGCAGTGAAATTGTGGAAATAACGGGGACTGAAGCTTTCTTT.

The rearrangement links TRBV6-5 to TRBJ2-3; TRBD2 matches 12 bases. The CDR3 loop spans 14 amino acids. After removal of 6 bases from V and 6 bases from J, the junction contained 4 bases not matched to a gene. CDR1 and CDR2 (germline): MNHEY, SVGAGI. The CDR3, as DNA: TGTGCCAGCAGGACACTAGCGGGAGGCGATACGCAGTATTTT. Protein sequence: CASRTLAGGDTQYF.

This rearrangement joins TRBV27 to TRBJ2-2, with D possibly TRBD1 on 6 matching bases. Germline CDR1 is MNHEY and CDR2 is SMNVEV (reference sequence). V was shortened by 6 bases and J by 0 bases, with 11 bases between the two germline ends. This CDR3 spans 15 amino acids. The CDR3 DNA follows: TGTGCCAGCAGACTCGGGACACCGAACACCGGGGAGCTGTTTTTT. It encodes CASRLGTPNTGELFF.